The rows below give T cell receptor beta chains drawn from one sample of a study of blood T cells in healthy people across ages. MiXCR, applied by TCRdb to the 5' RACE reads, yields one record per CDR3 protein. Of approximately 2,000,000 distinct CDR3 sequences listed, roughly two fifths are singletons. The sequenced material came from blood. Receptors originate from a human donor in good health. Each CDR3 is given with its conserved first and last residue. A D gene is named only where the DNA matches it firmly. Clone size appears in some rows only: once, few, many, or a class for an expanded clone.

TRBV12-3/TRBV12-4,TRBJ1-6,.,.,CASSLARDRNSPLHF,TGTGCCAGCAGTTTAGCGAGGGACCGAAATTCACCCCTCCACTTT
TRBV5-1,TRBJ2-5,.,TRBD2,CASSETGTSGGAPETQYF,TGCGCCAGCAGCGAGACCGGGACTAGCGGGGGGGCTCCAGAGACCCAGTACTTC
TRBV7-2,TRBJ1-2,few,TRBD1,CASSTGVNDYGYTF,TGTGCCAGCAGCACAGGGGTAAATGACTATGGCTACACCTTC
TRBV5-4,TRBJ2-7,few,.,CASSVPGRNYEQYF,TGTGCCAGCAGCGTACCGGGACGGAACTACGAGCAGTACTTC
TRBV7-2,TRBJ2-5,.,TRBD2,CASSPSGGGDEQYF,TGTGCCAGCAGCCCTAGCGGGGGAGGGGATGAGCAGTACTTC
TRBV11-3,TRBJ2-5,few,.,CASSPLPGGDQETQYF,TGTGCCAGCAGCCCCCTACCCGGAGGGGACCAAGAGACCCAGTACTTC
TRBV12-3/TRBV12-4,TRBJ1-4,few,.,CASSLGYFRTAENEKLFF,TGTGCCAGCAGTTTAGGTTATTTCCGGACGGCAGAAAATGAAAAACTGTTTTTT
TRBV9,TRBJ2-7,.,TRBD2,CASSGSSGGSFYEQYF,TGTGCCAGCAGCGGTAGTAGCGGGGGGTCATTCTACGAGCAGTACTTC
TRBV27,TRBJ2-3,few,.,CASRRQGGSSHTDTQYF,TGTGCCAGCAGGAGACAGGGAGGCTCCTCTCACACAGATACGCAGTATTTT
TRBV5-1,TRBJ2-1,.,.,CASSLALGAYNEQFF,TGCGCCAGCAGCTTGGCTCTGGGGGCTTACAATGAGCAGTTCTTC
TRBV28,TRBJ2-6,.,.,CASSFTDPSGANVLTF,TGTGCCAGCAGTTTCACGGATCCGTCGGGGGCCAACGTCCTGACTTTC
TRBV6-4,TRBJ2-1,.,TRBD2,CASSDSASGGADEQFF,TGTGCCAGCAGTGACTCGGCTAGCGGGGGGGCGGATGAGCAGTTCTTC
TRBV12-5,TRBJ1-1,.,TRBD1,CASGFQGARTEAFF,TGTGCTAGTGGTTTTCAGGGGGCGCGGACTGAAGCTTTCTTT
TRBV6-6,TRBJ1-2,.,.,CASTPHPTVYYGYTF,TGTGCCAGCACCCCACACCCGACAGTTTACTATGGCTACACCTTC
TRBV6-5,TRBJ1-2,few,TRBD1,CASSYSRTTGATGYTF,TGTGCCAGCAGTTACTCGAGGACCACAGGGGCGACCGGCTACACCTTC
TRBV6-6,TRBJ2-3,.,TRBD1,CASTSNRDRVTQYF,TGTGCCAGCACATCAAACCGGGACAGGGTAACGCAGTATTTT
TRBV4-1,TRBJ1-5,.,.,CASSQPTRGGNQPQHF,TGCGCCAGCAGCCAACCTACACGGGGAGGCAATCAGCCCCAGCATTTT
TRBV20-1,TRBJ2-1,.,.,CSVPVGETQFF,TGCAGTGTTCCCGTGGGGGAGACCCAGTTCTTC
TRBV5-1,TRBJ2-7,few,TRBD2,CASSIPERGSGEQYF,TGCGCCAGCAGTATCCCCGAGCGGGGCTCGGGCGAGCAGTACTTC
TRBV29-1,TRBJ1-1,few,.,CSVEVRAASEAFF,TGCAGCGTTGAAGTTCGGGCAGCTTCGGAAGCTTTCTTT
TRBV7-2,TRBJ2-3,few,.,CASRPTLTTDTQYF,TGTGCCAGCAGACCCACCCTAACCACAGATACGCAGTATTTT
TRBV6-5,TRBJ2-1,few,.,CASSPAPGLDYNEQFF,TGTGCCAGCAGTCCCGCACCGGGACTGGACTACAATGAGCAGTTCTTC
TRBV20-1,TRBJ2-7,.,.,CSAPGTKPYEQYF,TGCAGTGCTCCCGGGACAAAGCCCTACGAGCAGTACTTC
TRBV5-1,TRBJ2-3,.,.,CVSSLIPSDTQYF,TGCGTCAGCAGCTTGATACCCTCAGATACGCAGTATTTT
TRBV24-1,TRBJ2-5,.,.,CATSDLRKGDEQYF,TGTGCCACCAGTGATCTAAGAAAGGGCGATGAGCAGTACTTC
TRBV7-2,TRBJ2-3,.,.,CASSLVRSDHTQYF,TGTGCCAGCAGCTTAGTCAGGTCTGATCATACGCAGTATTTT
TRBV7-2,TRBJ2-5,.,TRBD2,CASSFTSGGPRQETQYF,TGTGCCAGCAGCTTCACTAGCGGGGGACCCCGTCAAGAGACCCAGTACTTC
TRBV7-8,TRBJ2-5,few,.,CASSFRRGAGETQYF,TGTGCCAGCAGCTTCAGGAGGGGGGCAGGAGAGACCCAGTACTTC